A single sample gave rise to the 21 T cell receptor beta chains below, sequenced in a study of control samples from healthy donors and cancer patients. Sequencing was performed with immunoSEQ multiplex PCR; in TCRdb, only in-frame clones are kept and a portion is missing. The sample includes about 140,000 clones, 75% to 95% of them seen just once. The sample taken for sequencing was blood. The receptors originated from a man younger than 35 in good health.

The table lists this clone with a count of one. The genes are TRBV4-3 and TRBJ1-3; 9 nucleotides align to TRBD1. V dropped 0 bases and J dropped 4; count of bases not matched to a gene: 4. Germline V lookup: CDR1 LGHNA, CDR2 YSLEER. The CDR3 extends over 16 amino acids. CDR3: CASSQDFGQGGNTIYF. DNA for the CDR3: TGCGCCAGCAGCCAAGATTTCGGACAGGGGGGAAACACCATATATTTT.

The chain employs TRBV4-1 and TRBJ2-5, with 7 bases lining up with TRBD1. Germline V CDR1 and CDR2: MGHRA, YSYEKL. V lost 2 bases and J lost 3; bases outside the gene matches: 3. The CDR3 spans 14 residues. The CDR3 here is CASSQTGTEETQYF. In nucleotides, the CDR3 is TGCGCCAGCAGCCAAACCGGGACAGAAGAGACCCAGTACTTC.

The chain employs TRBV18 and TRBJ1-5; D gene uncertain. This CDR3 is built from 14 residues. The V gene lost 9 bases and the J gene lost 6 bases, with 18 bases spanning the gap. Germline V gene lookup returns CDR1 KGHSH and CDR2 LQKENI. The CDR3 is CASNSDGPGQPQHF. DNA for the CDR3: TGTGCCAGTAACAGCGATGGGCCCGGTCAGCCCCAGCATTTT. Together with reference TRBV18 and TRBJ1-5, the CDR3 gives the full variable domain: NAGVMQNPRHLVRRRGQEARLRCSPMKGHSHVYWYRQLPEEGLKFMVYLQKENIIDESGMPKERFSAEFPKEGPSILRIQQVVRGDSAAYFCASNSDGPGQPQHFGDGTRLSIL.

This clone was picked up one time. The chain carries TRBV24-1 and TRBJ1-5; 7 bases are shared with TRBD1. The CDR3 has 17 amino acids. J was trimmed by 2 bases and V by 2 bases; bases with no gene match: 8. Germline V gives CDR1 KGHDR, CDR2 SFDVKD. The CDR3 loop reads CATSDWGGQEGNQPQHF. The CDR3 DNA is TGTGCCACCAGTGATTGGGGCGGACAGGAGGGCAATCAGCCCCAGCATTTT.

The V call is TRBV2, the J call TRBJ1-6; perhaps TRBD1 as D (6 bases). Germline values: CDR1 SNHLY, CDR2 FYNNEI. The CDR3 contains 14 residues. V was cut by 5 bases and J by 15 bases, with 20 bases left in between. CDR3 loop: CASSTGLTGSSLHF. CDR3 DNA sequence: TGTGCCAGCAGTACAGGCCTAACAGGGTCGAGCCTCCACTTT.

The J gene is TRBJ2-1, the V gene TRBV5-1; TRBD1 aligns across 8 bases. J was trimmed by 9 bases and V by 2 bases; bases with no gene match: 10. Germline CDR1 SGHRS, CDR2 YFSETQ. The CDR3 contains 15 residues. The CDR3, as DNA: TGCGCCAGCAGCTTCGGACAGGGTGGAGTAGGTGAGCAGTTCTTC. Translation: CASSFGQGGVGEQFF.

The gene calls are TRBV30 and TRBJ2-1; TRBD2 matches 8 bases. Germline V gene lookup returns CDR1 GTSNPN and CDR2 SVGIG (reference sequence). The CDR3 has 16 residues. V shed 0 bases and J 7 bases; nucleotides not matched to a gene: 11. DNA of the CDR3: TGTGCCTGGAGTGTAATCCGGGGGGGCCCCTGGAATGAGCAGTTCTTC. Translating it yields CAWSVIRGGPWNEQFF.

About this clone: Other DNA variants within this sample encode the same CDR3. J is TRBJ1-6 and V is TRBV7-2, with D perhaps matching TRBD1 (5 bases). The CDR3 spans 15 residues. The germline V and J ends were trimmed by 0 bases and 6 bases, with 9 bases remaining between them. Germline CDR1 is SGHTA and CDR2 is FQGNSA. CDR3 amino acids: CASSLAGPPNSPLHF. Here the CDR3 DNA reads TGTGCCAGCAGCTTAGCGGGACCTCCTAATTCACCCCTCCACTTT. The full variable domain, completed using reference TRBV7-2 and TRBJ1-6, is GAGVSQSPSNKVTEKGKDVELRCDPISGHTALYWYRQSLGQGLEFLIYFQGNSAPDKSGLPSDRFSAERTGGSVSTLTIQRTQQEDSAVYLCASSLAGPPNSPLHFGNGTRLTVT.

This clone was found once. The rearrangement uses TRBV27 and TRBJ2-4; possible D gene TRBD1, 5 bases. Trimming took off 10 bases at V and 3 bases at J, with 22 bases between the two ends. The germline V gene encodes CDR1 MNHEY and CDR2 SMNVEV (reference sequence). The CDR3 totals 16 residues. CDR3 in DNA: TGTGCCACCTCCCCCGCGACAGAGAGCTACAAAAACATTCAGTACTTC. Amino acid sequence: CATSPATESYKNIQYF.

This rearrangement joins TRBV7-6 to TRBJ2-7; D unclear. V gave up 6 bases and J gave up 5 bases, with 11 bases separating them. Germline V gives CDR1 SGHVS, CDR2 FNYEAQ. The CDR3 consists of 12 residues. The CDR3 DNA reads TGTGCCAGCAGTTTCCGATTGGACGAGCAGTACTTC. Its protein product is CASSFRLDEQYF.

On this clone itself: Distinct nucleotide sequences in the sample also encode this CDR3. The V and J genes are TRBV6-5 and TRBJ1-4; tentatively, D is TRBD1 (6 bases). Germline values: CDR1 MNHEY, CDR2 SVGAGI. The germline V and J ends were trimmed by 5 bases and 0 bases, with 7 bases remaining between them. CDR3 length equals 14 residues. The chain's CDR3 is CASSRQATNEKLFF. The CDR3 nucleotides read TGTGCCAGCAGTCGACAGGCAACTAATGAAAAACTGTTTTTT.

The chain employs TRBV29-1 and TRBJ2-7; perhaps TRBD2 as D (7 bases). Deletions cut 5 bases from V and 0 bases from J, with 17 bases between. The CDR3 length is 15 residues. Germline V gene lookup returns CDR1 SQVTM and CDR2 ANQGSEA. In nucleotides, the CDR3 is TGCAGCGTTCGATCGGGCGGGGGCACCTCCTACGAGCAGTACTTC. Translation: CSVRSGGGTSYEQYF.

This clone was observed a single time. The gene calls are TRBV19 and TRBJ2-2; D may be TRBD1 (5 bases). The germline gives CDR1 LNHDA, CDR2 SQIVND (reference sequence). Trimming took 3 bases from V and 1 from J, leaving 9 bases between them. The CDR3 covers 15 residues. CDR3: CASSIRRENTGELFF. DNA of the CDR3: TGTGCCAGTAGTATCCGCAGGGAGAACACCGGGGAGCTGTTTTTT.

Written as DNA, the CDR3 is TGTGCCAGCAGCTTATACCCCCCGGACACCAACTACGAGCAGTACTTC. Translating gives CASSLYPPDTNYEQYF. The chain links TRBV5-4 to TRBJ2-7, with a possible D match to TRBD1 (5 bases). This CDR3 has 16 amino acids. Per the germline V gene, CDR1 is SGHNT and CDR2 is YYREEE (reference sequence). Trimming stripped 2 bases from V and 3 bases from J, with 18 bases between.

The CDR3 sequence: CASSTGGGTEAFF. DNA for the CDR3: TGTGCCAGCAGTACAGGGGGGGGCACTGAAGCTTTCTTT. This chain uses TRBV12-3 or TRBV12-4 with TRBJ1-1, with 8 bases identical to TRBD1. Trimming cost V 5 bases and J 4 bases; bases outside gene matches: 3. The CDR3 has 13 residues.

The gene calls are TRBV7-2 and TRBJ1-2; TRBD1 aligns across 7 bases. Trimming took 4 bases from V and 4 from J; bases not matched to a gene: 6. Germline values: CDR1 SGHTA, CDR2 FQGNSA. CDR3 length equals 14 residues. CDR3 sequence reads: CASSSATGLYGYTF. The CDR3 bases are TGTGCCAGCAGCTCCGCGACAGGGCTCTATGGCTACACCTTC.

The chain joins TRBV7-2 to TRBJ2-7; 7 nucleotides agree with TRBD1. Germline CDR1 reads SGHTA; CDR2 reads FQGNSA. Trimming at V came to 3 bases and at J to 3 bases, leaving 5 bases not matched to a gene. The CDR3 is made up of 14 amino acids. CDR3 coding DNA: TGTGCCAGCAGCTTCGGGGCAGGGGGCTACGAGCAGTACTTC. Protein sequence: CASSFGAGGYEQYF.

In nucleotides, the CDR3 is TGTGCCAGCAGTGCCAATTCGGGAGATACGCAGTATTTT. Its protein product is CASSANSGDTQYF. This chain connects TRBV6-4 to TRBJ2-3; D ambiguous. This CDR3 contains 13 residues. Germline CDR1 is MRHNA and CDR2 is SNTAGT. V dropped 4 bases and J dropped 5 bases, with 10 bases sitting between them.

This chain links TRBV5-4 with TRBJ1-2, with 8 bases lining up with TRBD1. The CDR3 covers 14 residues. V lost 5 bases and J lost 4; bases outside the gene matches: 7. Germline CDR1 SGHNT, CDR2 YYREEE (reference sequence). The CDR3: CASRTQGVVYGYTF. For the CDR3, the DNA is TGTGCCAGCAGAACACAGGGGGTTGTCTATGGCTACACCTTC.

This chain links TRBV6-2 or TRBV6-3 with TRBJ2-3; 9 bases match TRBD1. Germline values: CDR1 MNHEY, CDR2 SVGEGT. V dropped 4 bases and J dropped 1; count of bases not matched to a gene: 3. The CDR3 length is 15 residues. CDR3 nucleotide sequence: TGTGCCAGCAGTTCCAGGACAGGGGGCACAGATACGCAGTATTTT. This sequence encodes CASSSRTGGTDTQYF.

The rearrangement links TRBV4-1 to TRBJ1-2; no clear D gene. Between the trimmed V and J ends, which lost 1 base and 7 bases, there was a span of 22 bases. CDR1 and CDR2 from the germline V gene are MGHRA and YSYEKL. CDR3 length: 17 amino acids. CDR3 coding DNA: TGCGCCAGCAGCCAAGGCCGATACGGAGGGTTAGGAGGTGGCTACACCTTC. Translation: CASSQGRYGGLGGGYTF.